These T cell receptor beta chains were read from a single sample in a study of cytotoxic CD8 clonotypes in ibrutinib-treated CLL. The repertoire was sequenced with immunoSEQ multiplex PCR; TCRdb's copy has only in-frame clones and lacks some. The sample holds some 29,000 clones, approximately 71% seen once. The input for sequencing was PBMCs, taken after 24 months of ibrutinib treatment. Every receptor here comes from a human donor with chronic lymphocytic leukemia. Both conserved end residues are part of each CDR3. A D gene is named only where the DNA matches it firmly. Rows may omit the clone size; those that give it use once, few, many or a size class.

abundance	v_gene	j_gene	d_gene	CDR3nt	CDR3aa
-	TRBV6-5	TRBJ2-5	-	TGTGCCAGCAGGTCTTACGGGGGCGGGGAGACCCAGTACTTC	CASRSYGGGETQYF
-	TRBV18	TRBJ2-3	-	TGTGCCAGCTCACCAAGATCAGGGTGGAGCACAGATACGCAGTATTTT	CASSPRSGWSTDTQYF
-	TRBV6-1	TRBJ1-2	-	TGTGCCAGCAGTGAAGCCGGCAGGGTCGATGGCTACACCTTC	CASSEAGRVDGYTF
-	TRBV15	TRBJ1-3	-	TGTGCCACCAGCGCGACTGGACCTCGCTCTGGAAACACCATATATTTT	CATSATGPRSGNTIYF
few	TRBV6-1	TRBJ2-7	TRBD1	TGTGCCGGACGAAGACAGGGATCCTCCTACGAGCAGTACTTC	CAGRRQGSSYEQYF
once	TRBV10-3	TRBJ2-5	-	TGTGCCATCAGTGAGAGGCCAGGTGGAGAGGAGACCCAGTACTTC	CAISERPGGEETQYF
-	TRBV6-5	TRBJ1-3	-	TGTGCCAGCACCAAGGGCGGCTCTGGAAACACCATATATTTT	CASTKGGSGNTIYF
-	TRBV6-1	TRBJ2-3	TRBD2	TGTGCCAGCAGTGGACTAGCGGGGGGGCTCACAGATACGCAGTATTTT	CASSGLAGGLTDTQYF
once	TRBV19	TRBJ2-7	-	TGTGCCAGTAGTATAGGCGGGGTGATCTCCTACGAGCAGTACTTC	CASSIGGVISYEQYF
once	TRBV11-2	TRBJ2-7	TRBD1	TGTGCCAGCAGCTTAGATGGTGGGACAGGACTTTACGAGCAGTACTTC	CASSLDGGTGLYEQYF
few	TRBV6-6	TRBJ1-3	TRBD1	TGTGCCAGCAGTACCCAGGGGGCGTCTTCTGGAAACACCATATATTTT	CASSTQGASSGNTIYF
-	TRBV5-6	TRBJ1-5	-	TGTGCCAGCAGCTTGGCGCCGGACCAAATGAGCAATCAGCCCCAGCATTTT	CASSLAPDQMSNQPQHF
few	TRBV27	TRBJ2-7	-	TGTGCCAGCAGTCTAGGGGCAGCCTACGAGCAGTACTTC	CASSLGAAYEQYF
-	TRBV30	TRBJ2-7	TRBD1	TGTGCCTGGAGCCGGGACAGGGGTTTCTACGAGCAGTACTTC	CAWSRDRGFYEQYF
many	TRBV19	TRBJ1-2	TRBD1	TGTGCCACCCGGGACAGGGGGCTCAACTATGGCTACACCTTC	CATRDRGLNYGYTF
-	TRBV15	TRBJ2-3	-	TGTGCCACCAGCAGAGATCAAGGTGCAGATACGCAGTATTTT	CATSRDQGADTQYF
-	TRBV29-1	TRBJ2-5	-	TGCAGCGTAGAGACCCGGGATAACCAAGAGACCCAGTACTTC	CSVETRDNQETQYF
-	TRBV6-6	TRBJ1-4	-	TGTGCCAGCAATGTGGCTCGGAGTGAAAAACTGTTTTTT	CASNVARSEKLFF
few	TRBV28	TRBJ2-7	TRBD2	TGTGCCAGCAGTAAAACCGGGACTAGATACCCCGAGCAGTACTTC	CASSKTGTRYPEQYF
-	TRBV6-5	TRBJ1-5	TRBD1	TGTGCCAGCGGGGAGGGGGCAAAGCCCCAGCATTTT	CASGEGAKPQHF
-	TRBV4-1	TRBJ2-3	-	TGCGCCAGCAGCCTGGGCAGTTGGCTGAATACGCAGTATTTT	CASSLGSWLNTQYF
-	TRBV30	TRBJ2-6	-	TGTGCCTGGAGTGTAGGGGCAGGACCCACCTCTGGGGCCAACGTCCTGACTTTC	CAWSVGAGPTSGANVLTF
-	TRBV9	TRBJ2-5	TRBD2	TGTGCCAGCAGCGAACAAGCGGGGGGCCTGGTTGAGACCCAGTACTTC	CASSEQAGGLVETQYF
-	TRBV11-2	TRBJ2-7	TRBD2	TGTGCCAGCAGCCCCCGGGGGGGGCCGAAACGTTACGAGCAGTACTTC	CASSPRGGPKRYEQYF
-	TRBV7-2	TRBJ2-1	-	TGTGCCAGCAGTTTACAGCGGTACAATGAGCAGTTCTTC	CASSLQRYNEQFF
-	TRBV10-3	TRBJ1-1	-	TGTGCCATCAGTTCCATGACCGGAAGGGGAAACACTGAAGCTTTCTTT	CAISSMTGRGNTEAFF
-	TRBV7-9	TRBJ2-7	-	TGTGCCAGCAGCTTAGAGGGCCGGATCAGCCACGAGCAGTACTTC	CASSLEGRISHEQYF
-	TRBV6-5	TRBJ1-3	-	TGTGCCAGCAGCTGGGACTCTGGAAACACCATATATTTT	CASSWDSGNTIYF
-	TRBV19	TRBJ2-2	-	TGTGCCAGTAGCCCAGGCGCTAATTTGGGGGAGCTGTTTTTT	CASSPGANLGELFF
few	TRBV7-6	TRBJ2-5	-	TGTGCCAGCAGCTTGGGCCCGGGGGCCCAAGAGACCCAGTACTTC	CASSLGPGAQETQYF
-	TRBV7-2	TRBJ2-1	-	TGTGCCAGCAGCTTTAGAGTAGTGGACTACAATGAGCAGTTCTTC	CASSFRVVDYNEQFF
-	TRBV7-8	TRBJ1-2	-	TGTGCCAGCAGCTTAAGCAGGGACTATGGCTACACCTTC	CASSLSRDYGYTF
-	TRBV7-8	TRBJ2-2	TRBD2	TGTGCCAGCAGCTTAGATTCGGCGGGGGGGACCGGGGAGCTGTTTTTT	CASSLDSAGGTGELFF
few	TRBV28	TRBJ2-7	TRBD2	TGTGCCAGCAGTAGCGGGGGGGAGCAGTACTTC	CASSSGGEQYF
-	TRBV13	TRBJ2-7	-	TGTGCCAGCAGCCCCTGGACAGCGACTAACGAGCAGTACTTC	CASSPWTATNEQYF
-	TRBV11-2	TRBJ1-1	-	TGTGCCAGCAGCCCACAGGGATACACTGAAGCTTTCTTT	CASSPQGYTEAFF
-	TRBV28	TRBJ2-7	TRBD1	TGTGCCAGCAAGGACAGGGGATTCTACGAGCAGTACTTC	CASKDRGFYEQYF
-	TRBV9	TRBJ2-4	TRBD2	TGTGCCAGCAGCGCCAGGACTAGAGGGGCCATTCAGTACTTC	CASSARTRGAIQYF
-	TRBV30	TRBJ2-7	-	TGTGCCTGGGGAAACCTACTCGAGCAGTACTTC	CAWGNLLEQYF
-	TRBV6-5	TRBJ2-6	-	TGTGCCAGCAGTTACCTCTCTGGGGCCAACGTCCTGACTTTC	CASSYLSGANVLTF